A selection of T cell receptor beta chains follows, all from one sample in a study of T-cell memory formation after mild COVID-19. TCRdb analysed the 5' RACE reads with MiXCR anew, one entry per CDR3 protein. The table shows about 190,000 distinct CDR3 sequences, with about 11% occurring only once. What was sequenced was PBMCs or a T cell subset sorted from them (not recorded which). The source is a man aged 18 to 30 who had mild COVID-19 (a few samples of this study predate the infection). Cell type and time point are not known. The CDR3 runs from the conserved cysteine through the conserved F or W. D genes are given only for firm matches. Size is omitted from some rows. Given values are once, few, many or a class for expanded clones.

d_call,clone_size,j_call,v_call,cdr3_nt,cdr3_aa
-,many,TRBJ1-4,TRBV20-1,TGCAGTGCTAGAGAGGCGGCTAATGAAAAACTGTTTTTT,CSAREAANEKLFF
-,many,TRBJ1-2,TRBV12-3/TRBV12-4,TGTGCCAGCAGTGGGGTCCAGGCAGCTGGCTACACCTTC,CASSGVQAAGYTF
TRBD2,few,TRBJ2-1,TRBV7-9,TGTGCCAGCAGCCCTCTAGCGGGGGGGAGCTCCTACAATGAGCAGTTCTTC,CASSPLAGGSSYNEQFF
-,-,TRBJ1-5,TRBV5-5,TGTGCCAGCAGCAGGACTGGTAGGGGCAATAGCAATCAGCCCCAGCATTTT,CASSRTGRGNSNQPQHF
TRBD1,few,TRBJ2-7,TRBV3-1,TGTGCCAGCAGCCAACCTGGACAGGGGGCCTACGAGCAGTACTTC,CASSQPGQGAYEQYF
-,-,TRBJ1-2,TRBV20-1,TGCAGTGCCAGGTCATCACAGGGAAACTATGGCTACACCTTC,CSARSSQGNYGYTF
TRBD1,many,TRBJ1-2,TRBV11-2,TGTGCCAGCAGCACGACAGGGGCGGTTGGCTACACCTTC,CASSTTGAVGYTF
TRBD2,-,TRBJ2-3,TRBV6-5,TGTGCCAGCAGTCGCACTAGCGGGGGGCTAGGAGATACGCAGTATTTT,CASSRTSGGLGDTQYF
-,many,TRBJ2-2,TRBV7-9,TGTGCCAGCCGAAATTGGGTCGGGCGTCACAACACCGGGGAGCTGTTTTTT,CASRNWVGRHNTGELFF
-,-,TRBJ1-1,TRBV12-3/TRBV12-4,TGTGCCAGCAGTTTTGGGGCTAGAACTGAAGCTTTCTTT,CASSFGARTEAFF
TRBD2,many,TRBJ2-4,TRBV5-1,TGCGCCAGCAGCTTAGCGGCAGGAACTAGCGGTATTCAGTACTTC,CASSLAAGTSGIQYF
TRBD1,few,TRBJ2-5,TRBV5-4,TGTGCCAGCAGCTCTGGGACAGGGGGGGGAAAGGAGACCCAGTACTTC,CASSSGTGGGKETQYF